The entry below describes one TCR beta chain. Its target is not known. This sample was included in a study of cytomegalovirus exposure and HLA in healthy donors. Background on the study: An analysis done earlier identified 95 million to 140 million unique TCR beta sequences from 150 million to 200 million T cells.

Trimming pared 4 bases from V and 5 bases from J, leaving 11 bases between. Per germline, CDR1 SEHNR and CDR2 FQNEAQ (reference sequence). The CDR3 is made up of 13 amino acids. The PCR was carried out with 60 Vbeta primers and 13 Jbeta primers. Generated by immunoSEQ multiplex PCR, the TCRdb table keeps only in-frame clones and is missing some. The sample has more than 150,000 clones, 80% seen once; the top ten hold roughly 2%. Study findings and constraints: Overall, approximately 150 TCR beta chains were annotated as cytomegalovirus-associated. For most TCR sequences rarity was the rule, although some public TCRs occurred in many donors.

The gene calls are TRBV7-9 and TRBJ2-5; D gene uncertain. This clonotype was sampled from a woman aged 25 to 39 in good health and CMV-seronegative. Input material: PBMCs. The CDR3, as DNA: TGTGCCAGCAGCTCGAGCCAAGTGGAGACCCAGTACTTC. Protein product: CASSSSQVETQYF.